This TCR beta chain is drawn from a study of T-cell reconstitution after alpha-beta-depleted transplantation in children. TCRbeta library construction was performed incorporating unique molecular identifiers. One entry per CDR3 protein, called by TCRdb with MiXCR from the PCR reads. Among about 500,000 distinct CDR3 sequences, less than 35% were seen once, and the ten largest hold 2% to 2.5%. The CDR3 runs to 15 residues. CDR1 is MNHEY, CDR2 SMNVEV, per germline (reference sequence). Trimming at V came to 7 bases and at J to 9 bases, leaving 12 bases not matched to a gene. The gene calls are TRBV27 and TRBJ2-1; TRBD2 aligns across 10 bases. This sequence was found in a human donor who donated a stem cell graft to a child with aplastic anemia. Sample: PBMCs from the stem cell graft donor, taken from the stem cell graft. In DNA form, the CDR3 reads TGTGCCAGCAACCAGGTCCTAGCGGGAGCGGGTGAGCAGTTCTTC. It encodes CASNQVLAGAGEQFF.